The 23 T cell receptor beta chains presented below share a single source sample, sequenced in a study of PD-1 blockade in classical Hodgkin lymphoma. The data were produced by immunoSEQ multiplex PCR, yet TCRdb's version contains in-frame clones alone and is incomplete. This table has about 18,000 clones, 75% to 90% appearing once. No patient escaped relapse after autologous stem cell transplantation, and brentuximab vedotin exposure varied. The material sequenced was peripheral blood mononuclear cells (PBMCs), taken at baseline. The receptors shown here come from a human donor with classical Hodgkin lymphoma.

The V gene is TRBV5-1, the J gene TRBJ2-1; D may correspond to TRBD1 or TRBD2 (5 bases each). V was pared by 0 bases and J by 3 bases, with 13 bases between. Germline V gene sequence: CDR1 SGHRS, CDR2 YFSETQ. The CDR3 spans 16 residues. CDR3 sequence: CASSLAPRDGYNEQFF. As DNA, the CDR3 is TGCGCCAGCAGCTTGGCCCCCCGGGACGGCTACAATGAGCAGTTCTTC.

This clone was picked up a small number of times. The chain links TRBV27 to TRBJ2-3; 7 nucleotides match TRBD2. Looked up from germline, CDR1 is MNHEY and CDR2 is SMNVEV (reference sequence). Losses at the gene ends were 5 bases for V and 5 bases for J; bases not matched to a gene: 13. CDR3 size: 16 residues. This CDR3 is CASSINRDYAKDTQYF. The CDR3 coding sequence is TGTGCCAGCAGTATTAACCGGGACTACGCTAAAGATACGCAGTATTTT.

This chain links TRBV4-2 with TRBJ2-6, with 8 bases lining up with TRBD1. Trimming took 4 bases from V and 2 from J; bases not matched to a gene: 13. The germline gives CDR1 LGHNA, CDR2 YNFKEQ. CDR3 length: 19 amino acids. The CDR3 protein is CASSRASGTGAPGANVLTF. In DNA, the CDR3 is TGTGCCAGCAGCCGCGCCTCCGGGACAGGAGCGCCTGGGGCCAACGTCCTGACTTTC.

V is TRBV19 and J is TRBJ1-4; 8 nucleotides line up with TRBD1. The germline CDR1 and CDR2 sequences are LNHDA and SQIVND (reference sequence). CDR3 length: 16 amino acids. J was trimmed by 4 bases and V by 1 base; bases with no gene match: 5. The CDR3 DNA sequence: TGTGCCAGTAGTATAGGGACAGGGACCCTTAATGAAAAACTGTTTTTT. It is translated as CASSIGTGTLNEKLFF.

This clone was recorded only once. The chain joins TRBV5-1 to TRBJ2-7; D gene ambiguous. The CDR3 is 13 amino acids. Deletions cut 3 bases from V and 0 bases from J, with 7 bases between. Germline values: CDR1 SGHRS, CDR2 YFSETQ. CDR3 sequence reads: CASSYWISYEQYF. In DNA, the CDR3 is TGCGCCAGCAGCTATTGGATCTCCTACGAGCAGTACTTC.

The chain recombines TRBV2 with TRBJ2-3; 11 nucleotides line up with TRBD1. The CDR3 covers 15 residues. The ends lost 9 bases at V and 5 bases at J; junction bases unmatched: 10. Germline-derived CDR1 and CDR2 are SNHLY and FYNNEI. The CDR3 sequence is CASSERDRGIDTQYF. CDR3 nucleotides: TGTGCCAGTTCCGAACGGGACAGGGGGATAGATACGCAGTATTTT.

A few counts support this clone. V gene TRBV2 combines with J gene TRBJ1-2; 8 bases fit TRBD1. V shed 4 bases, J shed 6 bases, and the junction held 4 bases outside the gene matches. This CDR3 comprises 13 residues. Germline values: CDR1 SNHLY, CDR2 FYNNEI. The CDR3 loop reads CASSADRGNGYTF. CDR3 nucleotides: TGTGCCAGCAGTGCAGACAGGGGAAATGGCTACACCTTC.

The chain links TRBV2 to TRBJ2-4; possible D gene TRBD2, 5 bases. Germline values: CDR1 SNHLY, CDR2 FYNNEI. Trimming pared 10 bases from V and 0 bases from J, leaving 13 bases between. This CDR3 spans 14 amino acids. The CDR3 DNA sequence: TGTGCCACTGGCGGGCAGCTAGCCAAAAACATTCAGTACTTC. This translates into CATGGQLAKNIQYF.

The chain joins TRBV7-9 to TRBJ2-1, with TRBD2 matching 11 bases. In germline, CDR1 is SEHNR, CDR2 FQNEAQ (reference sequence). V shed 4 bases, J shed 5 bases, and the junction held 7 bases outside the gene matches. CDR3 length equals 16 residues. The CDR3 sequence: CASSSPTSGIHNEQFF. Here the CDR3 DNA reads TGTGCCAGCAGCTCGCCGACTAGCGGGATCCACAATGAGCAGTTCTTC.

Written as DNA, the CDR3 is TGCAGCGTTGTGCGGGGGGATACGCAGTATTTT. Translation: CSVVRGDTQYF. The V and J genes are TRBV29-1 and TRBJ2-3; 7 bases line up with TRBD2. V shed 4 bases and J 6 bases; nucleotides not matched to a gene: 1. The CDR3 loop spans 11 amino acids. CDR1 is SQVTM and CDR2 is ANQGSEA in the germline V gene.

This chain connects TRBV5-1 to TRBJ1-1; 7 positions agree with TRBD1. CDR3 length: 15 residues. The germline V gene encodes CDR1 SGHRS and CDR2 YFSETQ. Trimming took 0 bases from V and 6 from J; bases not matched to a gene: 8. The CDR3 region is CASSLGDSRNAEAFF. Here the CDR3 DNA reads TGCGCCAGCAGCTTGGGGGACAGTAGGAATGCTGAAGCTTTCTTT.

The chain uses TRBV5-6 and TRBJ2-3, with TRBD1 matching over 7 bases. The CDR3 has 14 amino acids. CDR1 and CDR2 (germline): SGHDT, YYEEEE. V lost 4 bases to trimming and J lost 1 base; unmatched junction nucleotides: 3. The CDR3 DNA sequence: TGTGCCAGCAGCCGCACAGGGGGCACAGATACGCAGTATTTT. This translates into CASSRTGGTDTQYF.

This rearrangement joins TRBV5-1 to TRBJ1-2; D not resolved. The CDR3 sequence is 13 residues long. The germline gives CDR1 SGHRS, CDR2 YFSETQ. Deletions cut 4 bases from V and 5 bases from J, with 12 bases between. CDR3 amino acids: CASSVEFPYGYTF. CDR3 bases: TGCGCCAGCAGCGTAGAGTTTCCGTATGGCTACACCTTC.

CDR3 loop: CASSKNRRLSRPNYGYTF. As DNA, the CDR3 is TGTGCCAGCAGCAAGAATCGACGACTTTCAAGGCCTAACTATGGCTACACCTTC. The chain is built from TRBV21-1 and TRBJ1-2. TRBV21-1 is a documented pseudogene. This CDR3 comprises 18 residues.

The chain carries TRBV9 and TRBJ1-3, with TRBD1 identical over 9 bases. Germline values: CDR1 SGDLS, CDR2 YYNGEE. The CDR3 is 15 residues long. V shed 5 bases, J shed 3 bases, and the junction held 6 bases outside the gene matches. Here the CDR3 reads CASRGQGGGGNTIYF. The CDR3 DNA is TGTGCCAGCAGGGGACAGGGCGGAGGTGGAAACACCATATATTTT.

The rearrangement uses TRBV4-1 and TRBJ1-5; D is undetermined. Germline assignment: CDR1 MGHRA and CDR2 YSYEKL. CDR3 length: 15 amino acids. The V end was cut by 4 bases, the J end by 5 bases, with 15 bases between. CDR3 DNA: TGCGCCAGCAGCCCCCCGGACGGAGGAGATCAGCCCCAGCATTTT. Protein: CASSPPDGGDQPQHF.

This chain uses TRBV19 with TRBJ1-5; D is possibly TRBD1 (5 bases). CDR3 length: 17 residues. Germline V CDR1 and CDR2: LNHDA, SQIVND (reference sequence). The V end was cut by 4 bases, the J end by 0 bases, with 16 bases between. The CDR3 coding sequence is TGTGCCAGTAGTACACTATACAGGAGATATAGCAATCAGCCCCAGCATTTT. Translation: CASSTLYRRYSNQPQHF.

CDR3 sequence: CASSPGGEGLNTEAFF. The CDR3 DNA is TGCGCCAGCAGCCCGGGGGGCGAGGGCCTGAACACTGAAGCTTTCTTT. This chain links TRBV5-1 with TRBJ1-1; weak D call: TRBD1 (6 bases). V was cut by 4 bases and J by 0 bases, with 16 bases left in between. The germline gives CDR1 SGHRS, CDR2 YFSETQ. The CDR3 extends over 16 amino acids. The variable domain in full, completed from reference TRBV5-1 and TRBJ1-1, reads KAGVTQTPRYLIKTRGQQVTLSCSPISGHRSVSWYQQTPGQGLQFLFEYFSETQRNKGNFPGRFSGRQFSNSRSEMNVSTLELGDSALYLCASSPGGEGLNTEAFFGQGTRLTVV.

The CDR3 loop is CASSRTSGTAYEQYF. The DNA of the CDR3 is TGTGCCAGCAGCCGGACTAGCGGGACGGCCTACGAGCAGTACTTC. V and J are TRBV7-9 and TRBJ2-7; 12 nucleotides align to TRBD2. CDR3 length: 15 amino acids. Per the germline V gene, CDR1 is SEHNR and CDR2 is FQNEAQ (reference sequence). Trimming took 5 bases from V and 2 from J; bases not matched to a gene: 4.

This chain joins TRBV2 and TRBJ2-3; no definite D call. CDR3 size: 14 residues. V was clipped by 8 bases and J by 0 bases, with 12 bases between them. Germline lookup yields CDR1 SNHLY and CDR2 FYNNEI. In DNA form, the CDR3 reads TGTGCCAGCGACTTTGAATCTAGCACAGATACGCAGTATTTT. Translating gives CASDFESSTDTQYF.

The V gene is TRBV27, the J gene TRBJ1-2, with D hard to call. The germline V gene has CDR1 MNHEY and CDR2 SMNVEV (reference sequence). Trimming shortened V by 5 bases and J by 7 bases, and 20 bases separated the two germline ends. The CDR3 loop spans 15 amino acids. The CDR3 nucleotides read TGTGCCAGCAGTCGTGGTCGCGGGTCCTTTCGTGGCTACACCTTC. It is translated as CASSRGRGSFRGYTF.

The chain couples TRBV27 to TRBJ2-5; 13 nucleotides line up with TRBD2. The J segment lost 4 bases and the V segment lost 5 bases, leaving 10 bases of the junction unmatched. This CDR3 has 17 residues. CDR1 is MNHEY, CDR2 SMNVEV, per germline (reference sequence). The CDR3 reads CASSANPLAGGGETQYF. The DNA for the CDR3 is TGTGCCAGCAGTGCAAATCCACTAGCGGGAGGGGGAGAGACCCAGTACTTC.

Remarks on this clone: The missing conserved phenylalanine or tryptophan at the end of this CDR3 makes a read error likely. It is unclear where the CDR3 begins or ends on the DNA, so no DNA is shown, and the CDR3 is as TCRdb lists it. The genes are TRBV9 and TRBJ2-3. A total of 11 residues make up the CDR3, ends included. Germline V CDR1 and CDR2: SGDLS, YYNGEE. The CDR3 sequence is CASSGIAGSQL.